Reported below is one T cell receptor beta chain. The antigen is not known. The sample belongs to a study of hypomethylating agent response in myelodysplastic syndrome. Study overall: A diploid cytogenetic profile was most common; mean age 72.2 +/- 6.3 years.

Sequenced by immunoSEQ multiplex PCR; TCRdb stores in-frame clones only, minus some. The sample lists 5,000 or so clones, roughly 80% occurring once. Notes on the study in general: Non-responders showed more contracted clonotypes post-treatment, while responders showed more novel ones.

This clonotype was obtained from a human donor with myelodysplastic syndrome. This specimen was bone marrow, taken before or after starting hypomethylating agent treatment for myelodysplastic syndrome (not recorded which).

CDR3 in amino acids: CASSPGPTDTQYF. DNA of the CDR3: TGTGCCAGCAGCCCCGGACCCACAGATACGCAGTATTTT. J is TRBJ2-3 and V is TRBV11-2; no clear D. Trimming removed 5 bases from V and 2 bases from J, with 8 bases in between. The germline CDR1 and CDR2 sequences are SGHAT and FQNNGV. There are 13 residues in the CDR3.